The 30 T cell receptor beta chains below were found in one sample sequenced in a study of cytomegalovirus exposure and HLA in healthy donors. Primers: 60 Vbeta forward and 13 Jbeta reverse. Sequencing used immunoSEQ multiplex PCR; TCRdb keeps in-frame clones, though not all of them. The data hold 150,000 or so clones, with just under 75% observed a single time. Sequenced input: PBMCs. The receptors derive from a woman younger than 30 in good health and CMV-seronegative.

The chain employs TRBV6-5 and TRBJ2-7; D remains ambiguous. The CDR3 length is 15 residues. V lost 0 bases, J lost 4 bases, and 13 bases lay in between. Germline-derived CDR1 and CDR2 are MNHEY and SVGAGI. CDR3 sequence: CASSYSRRPTYEQYV. CDR3 DNA: TGTGCCAGCAGTTACTCGAGGAGACCGACGTACGAGCAGTACGTC.

The gene calls are TRBV7-8 and TRBJ2-5; a possible D gene is TRBD1 (6 bases). The V end was cut by 2 bases, the J end by 5 bases, with 12 bases between. Germline V gene lookup returns CDR1 SGHVS and CDR2 FQNEAQ. The CDR3 is 14 amino acids. The CDR3 region has the DNA TGTGCCAGCAGCTTACAGGGGATTCGGGAGACCCAGTACTTC. Protein product: CASSLQGIRETQYF.

The chain links TRBV5-1 to TRBJ2-1, with 8 bases identical to TRBD1. Trimming took 0 bases from V and 3 from J; bases not matched to a gene: 5. The germline CDR1 and CDR2 sequences are SGHRS and YFSETQ. This CDR3 comprises 16 residues. DNA for the CDR3: TGCGCCAGCAGCTTGGCAGGGGGCCCAGGCTACAATGAGCAGTTCTTC. It codes for CASSLAGGPGYNEQFF.

The chain links TRBV10-1 to TRBJ2-5; TRBD1 might be the D (6 bases). CDR3 length: 14 amino acids. The V end was cut by 6 bases, the J end by 3 bases, with 14 bases between. Germline lookup yields CDR1 WNHNN and CDR2 SYGVQD (reference sequence). The DNA of the CDR3 is TGCGCCAGCAGCCCCGGGACACCCAAAGAGACCCAGTACTTC. Translation: CASSPGTPKETQYF.

V usage is TRBV6-1 and J usage is TRBJ2-3; 8 bases line up with TRBD2. Germline V lookup: CDR1 MNHNS, CDR2 SASEGT. J was trimmed by 4 bases and V by 1 base; bases with no gene match: 7. The CDR3 is 16 residues long. The CDR3 bases are TGTGCCAGCAGTGAAGTGCCTAGCGGGTCCCCAGATACGCAGTATTTT. This sequence encodes CASSEVPSGSPDTQYF.

V is TRBV4-2 and J is TRBJ2-2; 8 nucleotides line up with TRBD2. With 0 bases clipped from V and 6 bases from J, the junction kept 12 bases outside the gene matches. Germline CDR1 is LGHNA and CDR2 is YNFKEQ. CDR3 length: 18 amino acids. In DNA form, the CDR3 reads TGTGCCAGCAGCCAAGATCGAGTACGGGGGGGGGCCGCCGGGGAGCTGTTTTTT. This sequence encodes CASSQDRVRGGAAGELFF.

This clone came up once. The chain recombines TRBV18 with TRBJ1-3; 10 bases fit TRBD1. V dropped 8 bases and J dropped 4; count of bases not matched to a gene: 8. This CDR3 is 15 amino acids long. CDR1 is KGHSH and CDR2 is LQKENI in the germline V gene. The CDR3 coding sequence is TGTGCCAGCGGCCCGGGACAGGGGAGAGGAAACACCATATATTTT. Protein product: CASGPGQGRGNTIYF.

J is TRBJ2-1 and V is TRBV7-2; tentatively, D is TRBD2 (6 bases). Trimming shortened V by 5 bases and J by 2 bases, and 16 bases separated the two germline ends. CDR3 size: 16 residues. Germline V CDR1 and CDR2: SGHTA, FQGNSA. CDR3 protein: CASSETSGSPYNEQFF. For the CDR3, the DNA is TGTGCCAGCAGCGAGACGAGCGGGTCTCCCTACAATGAGCAGTTCTTC.

The chain links TRBV10-3 to TRBJ1-5; a weak D match, TRBD1 (6 bases). Per the germline V gene, CDR1 is ENHRY and CDR2 is SYGVKD. The length of the CDR3 is 13 residues. Trimming left V 6 bases short and J 5 bases short, with 11 bases between. In nucleotides, the CDR3 is TGTGCCATCAGCCCTTACAGGGATCAGCCCCAGCATTTT. Translated, it gives CAISPYRDQPQHF.

This chain joins TRBV28 and TRBJ1-5; the D gene is possibly TRBD1 (5 bases). Germline V gene lookup returns CDR1 MDHEN and CDR2 SYDVKM. The CDR3 contains 15 residues. The V and J ends lost 4 bases and 6 bases respectively, with 16 bases between them. CDR3 in amino acids: CASSWVSRDRQPQHF. CDR3 in DNA: TGTGCCAGCAGTTGGGTATCCAGGGATCGTCAGCCCCAGCATTTT.

The chain uses TRBV6-1 and TRBJ1-5, with no clear D. Trimming cost V 6 bases and J 1 base, with 7 bases left between them. Germline V gives CDR1 MNHNS, CDR2 SASEGT. The CDR3 sequence is 13 residues long. CDR3 loop: CASRSGSNQPQHF. Written as DNA, the CDR3 is TGTGCCAGCAGATCCGGGAGCAATCAGCCCCAGCATTTT.

This clone was found once. The chain joins TRBV6-5 to TRBJ2-5; possibly TRBD2 for D (5 bases). The germline V gene encodes CDR1 MNHEY and CDR2 SVGAGI. The CDR3 consists of 12 residues. Trimming stripped 7 bases from V and 4 bases from J, with 10 bases between. DNA for the CDR3: TGTGCCAGCACTTCAGGAGGAGAGACCCAGTACTTC. Protein product: CASTSGGETQYF.

A word on this clone: Other DNA sequences in the sample encode the same CDR3. This chain uses TRBV6-5 with TRBJ2-3; 9 nucleotides match TRBD2. The CDR3 has 16 residues. The germline V gene encodes CDR1 MNHEY and CDR2 SVGAGI. The J segment lost 1 base and the V segment lost 0 bases, leaving 2 bases of the junction unmatched. The CDR3 region is CASSYSWTSGTDTQYF. CDR3 in DNA: TGTGCCAGCAGTTACTCCTGGACTAGCGGCACAGATACGCAGTATTTT.

This clone was seen only a few times. The chain employs TRBV6-6 and TRBJ2-5; TRBD2 agrees at 7 bases. CDR1 is MNHNY and CDR2 is SVGAGI in the germline V gene (reference sequence). The CDR3 has 14 residues. The V gene end was trimmed by 8 bases and the J gene end by 5 bases; junction bases not matched to a gene: 11. The CDR3 here is CASSWDYDTETQYF. The CDR3 DNA is TGTGCCAGCTCTTGGGACTACGATACGGAGACCCAGTACTTC.

The chain uses TRBV5-5 and TRBJ1-4; D not resolved. The CDR3 has 12 amino acids. CDR1 SGHKS and CDR2 YYEKEE come from the germline V gene (reference sequence). The V and J ends lost 4 bases and 6 bases respectively, with 7 bases between them. CDR3: CASSRRDEKLFF. CDR3 nucleotides: TGTGCCAGCAGCCGGAGGGATGAAAAACTGTTTTTT. Based on the CDR3 plus reference TRBV5-5 and TRBJ1-4, the full variable domain is DAGVTQSPTHLIKTRGQQVTLRCSPISGHKSVSWYQQVLGQGPQFIFQYYEKEERGRGNFPDRFSARQFPNYSSELNVNALLLGDSALYLCASSRRDEKLFFGSGTQLSVL.

This clone was counted once. The chain employs TRBV15 and TRBJ1-2, with 9 bases fitting TRBD1. After removal of 5 bases from V and 9 bases from J, the junction contained 7 bases not matched to a gene. The CDR3 is 13 residues long. Germline CDR1 and CDR2: LNHNV and YYDKDF (reference sequence). CDR3 amino acids: CATSDRGEVRYTF. CDR3 DNA: TGTGCCACCAGCGACAGGGGGGAAGTACGCTACACCTTC.

The sample holds a few counts of this clone. The chain links TRBV18 to TRBJ2-7; possible D gene TRBD2, 6 bases. V was cut by 2 bases and J by 2 bases, with 10 bases left in between. There are 14 residues in the CDR3. Germline assignment: CDR1 KGHSH and CDR2 LQKENI. The CDR3 spells CASSPLGRTYEQYF. The DNA for the CDR3 is TGTGCCAGCTCACCATTGGGGAGGACCTACGAGCAGTACTTC.

This clone has only one observation. The chain uses TRBV2 and TRBJ2-4; D is perhaps TRBD2 (5 bases). The CDR3 runs to 17 residues. The V gene's germline CDR1 is SNHLY and CDR2 FYNNEI. V was pared by 2 bases and J by 0 bases, with 14 bases between. The CDR3 DNA sequence: TGTGCCAGCAGTGAAAGAGGGCAGTACTTAGCCAAAAACATTCAGTACTTC. Encoded protein: CASSERGQYLAKNIQYF.

The chain links TRBV9 to TRBJ2-7, with D tentatively TRBD1 (6 bases). Trimming removed 0 bases at V and 2 bases at J, with 9 bases between. Germline CDR1 reads SGDLS; CDR2 reads YYNGEE. There are 14 residues in the CDR3. The CDR3: CASSVDPGAYEQYF. The CDR3 region has the DNA TGTGCCAGCAGCGTAGACCCAGGGGCCTACGAGCAGTACTTC.

The genes are TRBV9 and TRBJ2-3; D possibly corresponds to TRBD1 (5 bases). The CDR3 totals 15 residues. CDR1 is SGDLS and CDR2 is YYNGEE in the germline V gene. Trimming stripped 1 base from V and 5 bases from J, with 14 bases between. Written as DNA, the CDR3 is TGTGCCAGCAGCGTAACAGGCCTTAACTTAGATACGCAGTATTTT. It is translated as CASSVTGLNLDTQYF. The full variable domain, in which reference TRBV9 and TRBJ2-3 provide the parts outside the CDR3, is DSGVTQTPKHLITATGQRVTLRCSPRSGDLSVYWYQQSLDQGLQFLIQYYNGEERAKGNILERFSAQQFPDLHSELNLSSLELGDSALYFCASSVTGLNLDTQYFGPGTRLTVL.

The rearrangement joins TRBV6-5 to TRBJ2-1; the D is unclear. In germline, CDR1 is MNHEY, CDR2 SVGAGI. V was pared by 2 bases and J by 5 bases, with 7 bases between. This CDR3 spans 13 amino acids. CDR3 coding DNA: TGTGCCAGCAGTTACAGTCAGAACAATGAGCAGTTCTTC. It translates to CASSYSQNNEQFF.

The J gene is TRBJ2-7, the V gene TRBV5-4; the match to TRBD1 covers 9 bases. Trimming at V came to 0 bases and at J to 7 bases, leaving 5 bases not matched to a gene. This CDR3 region has 14 residues. Germline V gives CDR1 SGHNT, CDR2 YYREEE (reference sequence). The CDR3: CASSLGDRVGEQYF. The CDR3 DNA follows: TGTGCCAGCAGCTTGGGGGACAGGGTGGGGGAGCAGTACTTC.

This clone has a single count. The chain couples TRBV7-2 to TRBJ2-5; D ambiguous. Germline V gene sequence: CDR1 SGHTA, CDR2 FQGNSA. The ends were cut back, 5 bases at V and 6 bases at J, with 22 bases in the middle. The CDR3 contains 16 residues. This chain's CDR3 is CASSNLRSTSLQTQYF. The CDR3, as DNA: TGTGCCAGCAGCAACCTTAGGAGCACCTCCCTCCAGACCCAGTACTTC.

This chain uses TRBV5-4 with TRBJ1-1; no reliable D call. The V end was cut by 0 bases, the J end by 6 bases, with 6 bases between. The germline V gene encodes CDR1 SGHNT and CDR2 YYREEE (reference sequence). CDR3 size: 12 residues. CDR3 nucleotide sequence: TGTGCCAGCAGCTTGGCTAGCGCTGAAGCTTTCTTT. Amino acid sequence: CASSLASAEAFF.

In its sample, this clone was seen a few times. The chain links TRBV5-8 to TRBJ1-2; no firm D call. This CDR3 spans 14 amino acids. Germline CDR1 is SGHTS and CDR2 is YDEGEE. V lost 2 bases, J lost 8 bases, and 16 bases lay in between. The CDR3 region is CASSLTNKIWGYTF. Here the CDR3 DNA reads TGTGCCAGCAGCTTAACGAACAAAATTTGGGGCTACACCTTC.

V and J are TRBV28 and TRBJ1-2; D call uncertain. CDR3 size: 12 residues. Germline lookup yields CDR1 MDHEN and CDR2 SYDVKM. The germline V and J ends were trimmed by 3 bases and 4 bases, with 6 bases remaining between them. The CDR3 sequence: CASSLRAYGYTF. The CDR3 nucleotides are TGTGCCAGCAGTTTGCGGGCCTATGGCTACACCTTC.

The chain combines TRBV29-1 with TRBJ1-5, with a tentative D call TRBD1 (5 bases). The germline CDR1 and CDR2 sequences are SQVTM and ANQGSEA. The V end lost 5 bases, the J end lost 11 bases, and 16 bases lay between the germline ends. This CDR3 comprises 12 residues. CDR3 sequence: CSVQDTGGAQHF. The CDR3 nucleotides read TGCAGCGTTCAGGACACGGGGGGGGCCCAGCATTTT.

The chain employs TRBV7-6 and TRBJ1-2; the D is unclear. V was trimmed by 5 bases and J by 3 bases, leaving 10 bases between them. The CDR3 runs 13 residues. CDR1 is SGHVS and CDR2 is FNYEAQ in the germline V gene. CDR3 DNA sequence: TGTGCCAGCAGCCGTGGCACAGACTATGGCTACACCTTC. This sequence encodes CASSRGTDYGYTF.

CDR3 region: CASSYGAPETGELFF. The DNA of the CDR3 is TGTGCCAGCAGTTATGGGGCCCCAGAAACCGGGGAGCTGTTTTTT. This chain joins TRBV6-5 and TRBJ2-2; D may be TRBD1 (5 bases). The CDR3 is made up of 15 amino acids. The germline V gene encodes CDR1 MNHEY and CDR2 SVGAGI. The V and J ends lost 3 bases and 5 bases respectively, with 13 bases between them.

Only one count was recorded for this clone. The genes are TRBV18 and TRBJ2-1; TRBD2 matches 14 bases. V dropped 1 base and J dropped 3; count of bases not matched to a gene: 8. CDR1 is KGHSH, CDR2 LQKENI, per germline. This CDR3 region has 19 residues. The CDR3 loop reads CASSPREGLAGEIYNEQFF. CDR3 DNA sequence: TGTGCCAGCTCACCACGGGAGGGACTAGCGGGAGAAATCTACAATGAGCAGTTCTTC.